Described below is a single T cell receptor (beta chain) sequence and its context. This clonotype was seen ten or more times. What this receptor recognizes is not known. The record has no base qualities; no much larger clone is one base away. The sample belongs to a study of naive and memory T cell subsets (dated by TCRdb to between 2016 and 2019). Broadly, across the study: Sorted naive and memory T cell subsets from peripheral blood were analyzed in the study using a UMI-based, open-source pipeline for TCR alpha and beta sequencing. IgG serology results and the functional CMV T cell responses were in complete agreement. RNA was DNase-treated and reverse transcribed with TCR constant-region primers, mostly using SuperScript III. Overall results and qualifications from the work: Clonotypes were defined as single alpha or beta chain sequences, not paired alpha/beta receptors. The repertoire findings for the naive and memory subsets could not be validated against a ground truth because none was available. In both CD4 and CD8 cells, going from naive through CM, EM and EMRA, the Gini index went up while Shannon and inverse Simpson diversity went down. RNA-based TCR counts may be affected by expression changes linked to T cell activation and differentiation. After error correction, only a single occurrence was seen for over 85% of naive TCR sequences, so much steeper abundance distributions were produced than in memory subsets. TCR abundance followed a power law whose exponent differed between naive and memory subsets but was consistent across the three individuals.

Separate amplification of TCR alpha and beta chain libraries was performed from the second PCR step onward. CMV status of each donor was established by measuring IFNgamma production from CD4+ T cells after fresh PBMCs were stimulated overnight with CMV viral lysate. Miltenyi beads were used first to positively select CD4 T cells, and CD8 T cells were then positively selected from the CD4-negative fraction. Cells were stained for CD3, CD4, CD8, CD45RA, CD27 and a live/dead dye and were sorted on a BD Aria II into four subsets based on CD45RA and CD27. For sorting, CD45RA-CD27- cells were defined as effector memory cells, while CD45RA+CD27- cells were defined as EMRA cells. Blood came from a few healthy volunteers, each fractionated into CD4 and CD8 T cells and then into four differentiation subsets. Roughly 120 ml of peripheral blood was collected from each donor, and PBMC were isolated from the blood using Ficoll-Paque PLUS density-gradient centrifugation. After sorting, cells were lysed in RLT buffer, RNA was extracted using a Qiagen RNeasy kit, and the extracted RNA was stored at -80 degrees C.

Reading the germline V gene gives CDR1 SGHRS and CDR2 YFSETQ. Inclusive of the bounding cysteine and phenylalanine, the CDR3 is 14 residues long. Solely the CDR3 DNA is kept, with 42 bases framed from the first base. V is cut by 0 bases and J by 7 bases, and the space between the germline ends is 8 bases. The library was obtained by UMI-ligation and nested PCR. The beta constant-region primer was an equimolar mix of two oligonucleotides covering both TRBC1 and TRBC2. Four rounds of PCR, combining the SP2 primer with nested alpha and beta constant-region primers, were used to amplify the ligated cDNA. A single-stranded oligonucleotide bearing the SP2 primer plus a 12-nucleotide UMI was ligated onto the 3' end of the cDNA by T4 RNA ligase 1. The ligation reaction was incubated at 16°C for roughly 18-25 hours. To avoid over-amplification, PCR2 was usually performed as a SYBR Green qPCR and halted once a predetermined threshold was reached. Agencourt AMPure XP magnetic beads were used for all purifications after the first. Libraries were quantified by Qubit and checked on a TapeStation, with a main peak expected near 650 bp. The pooled libraries were sequenced on an Illumina MiSeq using v2 2x251 paired-end kits, which usually yielded about 0.95-2.1 million reads per sample. Each sample was pooled at around 4.2 nM, and roughly 5-7% PhiX was included to help cluster recognition. The authors' pipeline ran thus. FASTQ reads processed by Demultiplexor were assigned V and J genes by Decombinator through tag matching that tolerated a single base-pair mismatch. By using UMIs, Collapsinator corrected both sequencing errors and the frequency errors caused by PCR heterogeneity. CDR3Translator translated TCRs and extracted CDR3s from the conserved cysteine to the FGXG phenylalanine, flagging non-productive sequences. Gini, Shannon entropy and inverse Simpson indices were computed after subsampling the repertoires to the same number of UMI-defined TCRs. Within the linear range, a power law was fitted to clonotype abundance distributions using maximum likelihood. When run on a single naive CD8 sample, MIGEC and the pipeline yielded similar UMI counts, similar unique TCR numbers and similar clonal distributions. Repertoires were searched for around 7,300 CMV-associated CDR3 sequences compiled from VDJdb and a published dataset. The raw public data were reprocessed by TCRdb itself: fastp quality trimming at Q25, MiXCR clonotype calling, in-frame beta chains only. Rows merge per CDR3 protein into single entries with the most common DNA and genes. These V and J calls originate from TCRdb's pipeline instead of the authors' own analysis. This sample holds 30,000 to 40,000 distinct CDR3 sequences; approximately 17% were observed only once. 3.4% of the sample goes to the ten largest clones.

Source material: effector memory CD4+ T cells from blood. What the cell subset or site label conveys for this sample: effector memory, CD45RA- CD27-. The TCR was taken from a human donor in good health. This chain is built from TRBV5-1 and TRBJ1-6, and the D gene may be TRBD1, 6 bases matching. The nucleotide sequence reads TGCGCCAGCAGCTTGGGGGGGGCGAATTCACCCCTCCACTTT. Its protein reads: CASSLGGANSPLHF.